Shown below are 25 T cell receptor beta chains from a single sample sequenced in a study of shared clonotypes between healthy human individuals. Profiled with immunoSEQ multiplex PCR; TCRdb holds only in-frame clones, not every one. The top ten hold around 10% of the sample, which has 230,000 or so clones, approximately 65% seen once. Material: memory CD4+ T cells sorted from blood. The subset is: CD45RA-negative fraction. Receptor source: a man aged 25-40 years in good health.

The CDR3 protein is CSVTPGQGVYEQYF. For the CDR3, the DNA is TGCAGCGTAACCCCGGGACAGGGCGTTTACGAGCAGTACTTC. The chain joins TRBV29-1 to TRBJ2-7; TRBD1 matches at 9 bases. The CDR3 contains 14 residues. Looked up from germline, CDR1 is SQVTM and CDR2 is ANQGSEA. With 6 bases clipped from V and 4 bases from J, the junction kept 10 bases outside the gene matches.

The chain joins TRBV6-1 to TRBJ2-7; TRBD1 is a possible D gene (5 bases). Germline CDR1 MNHNS, CDR2 SASEGT. The CDR3 runs to 13 residues. Trimming stripped 7 bases from V and 2 bases from J, with 12 bases between. DNA of the CDR3: TGTGCCAGCATTCAAGACAGTCCCTACGAGCAGTACTTC. It yields the protein CASIQDSPYEQYF.

This chain's CDR3 is CSVRGRGRNNEQFF. The CDR3 nucleotides are TGCAGCGTGAGGGGGCGGGGAAGGAACAATGAGCAGTTCTTC. The chain has TRBV29-1 and TRBJ2-1; maybe TRBD1 (7 bases). V lost 6 bases and J 5 bases, leaving 17 bases between the germline ends. Per germline, CDR1 SQVTM and CDR2 ANQGSEA. CDR3 size: 14 residues.

The J gene is TRBJ1-5, the V gene TRBV7-9; 7 nucleotides align to TRBD1. V was pared by 11 bases and J by 1 base, with 8 bases of the junction left unmatched. The CDR3 is 14 residues long. CDR1 is SEHNR and CDR2 is FQNEAQ in the germline V gene (reference sequence). The CDR3 coding sequence is TGTGCCGGAGACAGGGTGCCGAGCAATCAGCCCCAGCATTTT. Amino acids: CAGDRVPSNQPQHF.

This clone was counted between two and nine times. The chain recombines TRBV18 with TRBJ1-3; D gene ambiguous. V was clipped by 3 bases and J by 0 bases, with 9 bases between them. The germline V gene encodes CDR1 KGHSH and CDR2 LQKENI. The CDR3 is 15 amino acids. The DNA for the CDR3 is TGTGCCAGCTCACCCCGTACGAGCTCTGGAAACACCATATATTTT. Translating it yields CASSPRTSSGNTIYF.

The genes are TRBV19 and TRBJ2-2, with 14 bases aligning to TRBD2. J gave up 7 bases and V 4 bases, and 8 bases lay outside the gene matches. The germline V gene encodes CDR1 LNHDA and CDR2 SQIVND (reference sequence). The CDR3 covers 17 residues. CDR3 amino acids: CASSTRLAGGPHGELFF. The CDR3 bases are TGTGCCAGTAGTACACGACTAGCGGGAGGGCCCCACGGGGAGCTGTTTTTT.

This clone has ten or more counts. The CDR3 region is CASSWGSGEAFF. CDR3 nucleotides: TGTGCCAGCAGCTGGGGGTCCGGTGAAGCTTTCTTT. The chain has TRBV11-2 and TRBJ1-1, with a weak D call TRBD1 (5 bases). CDR1 and CDR2 from the germline V gene are SGHAT and FQNNGV. Trimming took 4 bases from V and 7 from J, leaving 10 bases between them. This CDR3 spans 12 amino acids.

V usage is TRBV6-1 and J usage is TRBJ1-1, with D hard to call. The V end lost 7 bases, the J end lost 3 bases, and 15 bases lay between the germline ends. The CDR3 is 14 amino acids. Germline-derived CDR1 and CDR2 are MNHNS and SASEGT. CDR3 sequence (DNA): TGTGCCAGCACCCCCCTGGGAAGCTACACTGAAGCTTTCTTT. Translation: CASTPLGSYTEAFF.

The chain joins TRBV4-2 to TRBJ2-1; 11 bases fit TRBD2. The V and J ends lost 1 base and 0 bases, in that order; junction bases with no gene match: 8. CDR3 length: 19 residues. The germline CDR1 and CDR2 sequences are LGHNA and YNFKEQ. This chain's CDR3 is CASSQVAGTSGSSYNEQFF. DNA for the CDR3: TGTGCCAGCAGCCAAGTAGCCGGGACTAGCGGAAGCTCCTACAATGAGCAGTTCTTC.

This chain uses TRBV5-1 with TRBJ2-5; D unclear. Trimming removed 0 bases from V and 5 bases from J, with 14 bases in between. Germline V gene lookup returns CDR1 SGHRS and CDR2 YFSETQ. The CDR3 totals 15 residues. Here the CDR3 DNA reads TGCGCCAGCAGCTTGGTTATTTCCGGTTCGGAGACCCAGTACTTC. Amino acid sequence: CASSLVISGSETQYF.

Only a few counts were recorded for this clone. The chain is built from TRBV6-1 and TRBJ2-1, with D possibly matching TRBD1 (5 bases). This CDR3 comprises 15 residues. Germline loops: CDR1 MNHNS, CDR2 SASEGT. The ends were cut back, 6 bases at V and 4 bases at J, with 16 bases in the middle. CDR3 in amino acids: CASSPQRDRYNEQFF. The CDR3 coding sequence is TGTGCCAGCAGCCCACAACGCGACAGATACAATGAGCAGTTCTTC.

Notes on this clone: This same CDR3 is encoded by further DNA sequences in the sample. V usage is TRBV4-3 and J usage is TRBJ1-5; unclear D gene. CDR3 length: 15 amino acids. Trimming pared 0 bases from V and 3 bases from J, leaving 9 bases between. The germline gives CDR1 LGHNA, CDR2 YSLEER. CDR3 nucleotides: TGCGCCAGCAGCCAAGATAACGGTTCCAATCAGCCCCAGCATTTT. Its protein product is CASSQDNGSNQPQHF.

The chain is built from TRBV9 and TRBJ2-1; 11 bases fit TRBD2. The V gene end was trimmed by 3 bases and the J gene end by 2 bases; junction bases not matched to a gene: 7. This CDR3 region has 17 residues. Germline V CDR1 and CDR2: SGDLS, YYNGEE. Here the CDR3 reads CASSEPGSGRAYNEQFF. The CDR3 DNA reads TGTGCCAGCAGCGAACCCGGTAGCGGGAGGGCCTACAATGAGCAGTTCTTC.

The chain employs TRBV5-3 and TRBJ2-1; TRBD2 aligns across 7 bases. TRBV5-3 qualifies as an ORF whose function is uncertain. Trimming cost V 6 bases and J 3 bases; bases outside gene matches: 3. The CDR3 has 13 amino acids. The CDR3 region is CARTLADYNEQFF. CDR3 nucleotides: TGTGCCAGAACCCTAGCGGACTACAATGAGCAGTTCTTC.

The chain couples TRBV25-1 to TRBJ2-3, with D hard to call. This CDR3 region has 15 residues. The V and J ends lost 3 bases and 2 bases respectively, with 12 bases between them. Germline values: CDR1 MGHDK, CDR2 SYGVNS. The CDR3 DNA reads TGTGCCAGCAGTGACCCAGCCTCCTCCACAGATACGCAGTATTTT. This encodes CASSDPASSTDTQYF.

The chain employs TRBV11-2 and TRBJ2-7; D perhaps matches TRBD1 (6 bases). The CDR3 is 16 amino acids. Trimming removed 1 base from V and 4 bases from J, with 17 bases in between. In germline, CDR1 is SGHAT, CDR2 FQNNGV. The CDR3 protein is CASSLAVTGPVYEQYF. The CDR3 nucleotides read TGTGCCAGCAGCTTAGCGGTCACAGGGCCCGTGTACGAGCAGTACTTC.

V usage is TRBV7-4 and J usage is TRBJ1-5, with 7 bases identical to TRBD1. Trimming cost V 4 bases and J 2 bases; bases outside gene matches: 5. Germline V gene sequence: CDR1 SGHVT, CDR2 SQSDAQ. This CDR3 has 15 amino acids. The CDR3 bases are TGTGCCAGCAGCTCCAAGACAGGGTGCAATCAGCCCCAGCATTTT. Translation: CASSSKTGCNQPQHF.

This chain connects TRBV25-1 to TRBJ2-5, with D uncertain. Looked up from germline, CDR1 is MGHDK and CDR2 is SYGVNS. Between the trimmed V and J ends, which lost 3 bases and 2 bases, there was a span of 13 bases. CDR3 length equals 15 residues. The CDR3 region is CASSDPSQPQETQYF. CDR3 nucleotide sequence: TGTGCCAGCAGTGATCCTTCACAACCTCAAGAGACCCAGTACTTC.

The chain carries TRBV15 and TRBJ1-1; D is uncertain. CDR1 is LNHNV and CDR2 is YYDKDF in the germline V gene (reference sequence). This CDR3 is 14 amino acids long. V lost 1 base to trimming and J lost 3 bases, with 9 bases between them. Here the CDR3 DNA reads TGTGCCACCAGCAGAGGGTCCCGGGACACTGAAGCTTTCTTT. Translating it yields CATSRGSRDTEAFF.

The chain uses TRBV7-3 and TRBJ2-6; unclear D gene. Germline CDR1 and CDR2: SGHTA and FQGTGA. The V end was cut by 2 bases, the J end by 2 bases, with 1 base between. This CDR3 comprises 13 residues. DNA for the CDR3: TGTGCCAGCAGCTTAGCTGGGGCCAACGTCCTGACTTTC. Its protein product is CASSLAGANVLTF. Based on the CDR3 plus reference TRBV7-3 and TRBJ2-6, the full variable domain is GAGVSQTPSNKVTEKGKYVELRCDPISGHTALYWYRQSLGQGPEFLIYFQGTGAADDSGLPNDRFFAVRPEGSVSTLKIQRTERGDSAVYLCASSLAGANVLTFGAGSRLTVL.

V and J are TRBV19 and TRBJ2-1; TRBD2 aligns across 11 bases. Per the germline V gene, CDR1 is LNHDA and CDR2 is SQIVND (reference sequence). CDR3 length equals 15 residues. V dropped 5 bases and J dropped 3; count of bases not matched to a gene: 3. The CDR3 region is CASSSGLADYNEQFF. The CDR3 DNA reads as TGTGCCAGTAGTTCGGGACTAGCGGACTACAATGAGCAGTTCTTC.

There are many counts of this clone. The chain links TRBV7-9 to TRBJ2-1, with D unclear. The V end lost 6 bases, the J end lost 2 bases, and 8 bases lay between the germline ends. From germline, CDR1 is SEHNR and CDR2 FQNEAQ (reference sequence). The length of the CDR3 is 13 residues. In nucleotides, the CDR3 is TGTGCCAGCAGACCCATGACCTACAATGAGCAGTTCTTC. Encoded protein: CASRPMTYNEQFF. The variable domain in full, with the rest retrieved from reference TRBV7-9 and TRBJ2-1, is DTGVSQNPRHKITKRGQNVTFRCDPISEHNRLYWYRQTLGQGPEFLTYFQNEAQLEKSRLLSDRFSAERPKGSFSTLEIQRTEQGDSAMYLCASRPMTYNEQFFGPGTRLTVL.

The table lists this clone with a few counts. The chain joins TRBV7-3 to TRBJ1-5; 8 nucleotides agree with TRBD1. Losses at the gene ends were 5 bases for V and 4 bases for J; bases not matched to a gene: 7. Germline V CDR1 and CDR2: SGHTA, FQGTGA. The CDR3 is made up of 15 amino acids. The DNA of the CDR3 is TGTGCCAGCAGCCATCCCGGGACAGGTAATCAGCCCCAGCATTTT. Protein: CASSHPGTGNQPQHF.

V is TRBV30 and J is TRBJ2-5; D might be TRBD1 (5 bases). V was shortened by 3 bases and J by 3 bases, with 11 bases between the two germline ends. The V gene's germline CDR1 is GTSNPN and CDR2 SVGIG (reference sequence). The CDR3 has 13 residues. CDR3 protein: CAWRQGAEETQYF. The CDR3 bases are TGTGCCTGGAGGCAAGGGGCAGAAGAGACCCAGTACTTC.

With respect to this clone: At the DNA level, this CDR3 is encoded by other sequences in the same sample as well. The rearrangement links TRBV2 to TRBJ2-2; 9 bases map to TRBD1. V lost 3 bases to trimming and J lost 3 bases; unmatched junction nucleotides: 2. CDR1 is SNHLY and CDR2 is FYNNEI in the germline V gene. The CDR3 is 15 amino acids. The CDR3 DNA follows: TGTGCCAGCAGTGAGGGACAGGGATACACCGGGGAGCTGTTTTTT. Translating it yields CASSEGQGYTGELFF.